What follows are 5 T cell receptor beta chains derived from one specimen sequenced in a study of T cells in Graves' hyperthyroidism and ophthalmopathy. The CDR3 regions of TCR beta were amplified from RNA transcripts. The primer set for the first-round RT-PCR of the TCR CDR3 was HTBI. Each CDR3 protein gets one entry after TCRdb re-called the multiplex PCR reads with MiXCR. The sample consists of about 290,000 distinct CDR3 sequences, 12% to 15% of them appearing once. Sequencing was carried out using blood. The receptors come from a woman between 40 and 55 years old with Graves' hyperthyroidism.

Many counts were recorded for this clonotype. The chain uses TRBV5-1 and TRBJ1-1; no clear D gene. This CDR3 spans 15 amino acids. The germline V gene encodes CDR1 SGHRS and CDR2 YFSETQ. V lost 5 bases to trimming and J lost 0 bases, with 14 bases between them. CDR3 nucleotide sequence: TGCGCCAGCAGAGAGCAGGCCTCTATGAACACTGAAGCTTTCTTT. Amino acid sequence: CASREQASMNTEAFF.

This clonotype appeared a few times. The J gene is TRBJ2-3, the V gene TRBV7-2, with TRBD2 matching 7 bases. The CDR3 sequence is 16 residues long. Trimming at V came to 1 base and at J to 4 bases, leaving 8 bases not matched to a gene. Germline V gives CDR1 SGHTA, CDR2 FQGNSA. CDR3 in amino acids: CASSLVAGGRSDTQYF. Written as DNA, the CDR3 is TGTGCCAGCAGCTTAGTGGCGGGCGGGAGATCAGATACGCAGTATTTT.

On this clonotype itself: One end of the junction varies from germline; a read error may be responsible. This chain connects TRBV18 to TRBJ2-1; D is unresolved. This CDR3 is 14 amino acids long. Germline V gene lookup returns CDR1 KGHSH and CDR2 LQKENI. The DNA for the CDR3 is TGTGCCAGCTCACCAGAACCTCTCTACAGTGAGCAGTTCTTC. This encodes CASSPEPLYSEQFF.

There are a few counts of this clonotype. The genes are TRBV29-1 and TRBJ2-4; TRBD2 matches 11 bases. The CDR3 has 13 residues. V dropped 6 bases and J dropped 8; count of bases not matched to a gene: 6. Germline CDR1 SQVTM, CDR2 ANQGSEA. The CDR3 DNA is TGCAGCGTAGGGGCTAGCGGGGGGCACATTCAGTACTTC. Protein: CSVGASGGHIQYF.

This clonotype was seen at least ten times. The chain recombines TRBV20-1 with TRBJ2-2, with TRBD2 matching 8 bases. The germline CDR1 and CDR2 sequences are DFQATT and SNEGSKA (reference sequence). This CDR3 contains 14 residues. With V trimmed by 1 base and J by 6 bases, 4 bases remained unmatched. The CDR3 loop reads CSARVQRGSGELFF. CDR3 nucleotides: TGCAGTGCTAGAGTCCAGCGGGGGTCCGGGGAGCTGTTTTTT.